This is a list of T cell receptor beta chains from one sample in a study of T-cell reconstitution after alpha-beta-depleted transplantation in children. TCRdb processed the PCR reads anew with MiXCR; each CDR3 protein has one entry. This repertoire shows around 670,000 distinct CDR3 sequences, approximately 14% found once; its top ten account for 0.79%. The sample here was PBMCs, taken before TCRalphabeta/CD19-depleted stem cell transplant. All receptors derive from a girl aged 2-9 years with congenital amegakaryocytic thrombocytopenia, due to receive a stem cell transplant. CDR3s include the opening cysteine and the closing phenylalanine or tryptophan. The order of the fields is clone size, J gene, V gene, CDR3 length, D gene, CDR3 protein, CDR3 DNA. The D gene is left open where the match is weak. Where a row states a size, it is once, few, many or the class of an expanded clone; other rows omit it.

clone size: many; J gene: TRBJ2-7; V gene: TRBV10-3; CDR3 length: 13; D gene: TRBD1; CDR3 protein: CAISETNQGQGPF; CDR3 DNA: TGTGCCATCAGTGAGACGAATCAGGGACAGGGGCCGTTC
clone size: few; J gene: TRBJ1-1; V gene: TRBV5-1; CDR3 length: 15; D gene: NA; CDR3 protein: CASSLAQGLRTEAFF; CDR3 DNA: TGCGCCAGCAGCTTGGCGCAGGGGCTGAGGACTGAAGCTTTCTTT
clone size: few; J gene: TRBJ2-5; V gene: TRBV7-9; CDR3 length: 14; D gene: NA; CDR3 protein: CASRENSGSQTQYF; CDR3 DNA: TGTGCCAGCCGCGAAAACTCAGGATCCCAGACCCAGTACTTC
clone size: many; J gene: TRBJ1-5; V gene: TRBV29-1; CDR3 length: 13; D gene: NA; CDR3 protein: CSVEGGRGQPQHF; CDR3 DNA: TGCAGCGTTGAAGGGGGGCGAGGTCAGCCCCAGCATTTT
clone size: many; J gene: TRBJ2-7; V gene: TRBV28; CDR3 length: 14; D gene: NA; CDR3 protein: CASSLGGLPYEQYF; CDR3 DNA: TGTGCCAGCAGTTTGGGGGGGCTCCCCTACGAGCAGTACTTC
clone size: many; J gene: TRBJ2-7; V gene: TRBV24-1; CDR3 length: 17; D gene: TRBD2; CDR3 protein: CATSDPSGRSGSYEQYF; CDR3 DNA: TGTGCCACCAGTGATCCTAGCGGGAGATCAGGATCCTACGAGCAGTACTTC
clone size: NA; J gene: TRBJ2-3; V gene: TRBV11-2; CDR3 length: 16; D gene: TRBD2; CDR3 protein: CASSSTSGNPTDTQYF; CDR3 DNA: TGTGCCAGCAGCTCGACTAGCGGGAACCCCACAGATACGCAGTATTTT
clone size: many; J gene: TRBJ2-3; V gene: TRBV6-1; CDR3 length: 14; D gene: NA; CDR3 protein: CASSEAAGTDTQYF; CDR3 DNA: TGTGCCAGCAGTGAAGCGGCGGGAACAGATACGCAGTATTTT
clone size: NA; J gene: TRBJ1-2; V gene: TRBV5-1; CDR3 length: 15; D gene: NA; CDR3 protein: CASSLESGDIYGYTF; CDR3 DNA: TGCGCCAGCAGCTTGGAATCAGGGGACATCTATGGCTACACCTTC
clone size: NA; J gene: TRBJ1-2; V gene: TRBV27; CDR3 length: 14; D gene: NA; CDR3 protein: CASSPLGGDYGYTF; CDR3 DNA: TGTGCCAGCAGTCCCCTCGGGGGCGACTATGGCTACACCTTC
clone size: many; J gene: TRBJ2-1; V gene: TRBV5-8; CDR3 length: 13; D gene: NA; CDR3 protein: CASSFFLNNEQFF; CDR3 DNA: TGTGCCAGCAGCTTTTTTCTCAACAATGAGCAGTTCTTC
clone size: few; J gene: TRBJ2-3; V gene: TRBV5-1; CDR3 length: 14; D gene: NA; CDR3 protein: CASSLADRGDTQYF; CDR3 DNA: TGCGCCAGCAGCTTGGCCGACCGGGGGGATACGCAGTATTTT
clone size: few; J gene: TRBJ2-7; V gene: TRBV3-1; CDR3 length: 15; D gene: NA; CDR3 protein: CASSRLRDHTYEQYF; CDR3 DNA: TGTGCCAGCAGCCGTCTCCGGGACCACACCTACGAGCAGTACTTC
clone size: NA; J gene: TRBJ2-1; V gene: TRBV27; CDR3 length: 15; D gene: TRBD2; CDR3 protein: CASNPSGRPVNEQFF; CDR3 DNA: TGTGCCAGCAACCCTAGCGGGCGCCCTGTCAATGAGCAGTTCTTC
clone size: many; J gene: TRBJ1-1; V gene: TRBV5-1; CDR3 length: 10; D gene: NA; CDR3 protein: CARRQREAFF; CDR3 DNA: TGCGCCAGGCGACAGCGTGAAGCTTTCTTT
clone size: NA; J gene: TRBJ2-1; V gene: TRBV5-1; CDR3 length: 16; D gene: NA; CDR3 protein: CASSAYRSSVNNEQFF; CDR3 DNA: TGCGCCAGCAGCGCGTATAGAAGCTCAGTGAACAATGAGCAGTTCTTC
clone size: few; J gene: TRBJ2-4; V gene: TRBV7-8; CDR3 length: 14; D gene: TRBD1; CDR3 protein: CASSPTTGGGIQYF; CDR3 DNA: TGTGCCAGCAGCCCTACAACAGGGGGCGGCATTCAGTACTTC
clone size: many; J gene: TRBJ2-7; V gene: TRBV27; CDR3 length: 14; D gene: TRBD2; CDR3 protein: CASSATGGSYEQYF; CDR3 DNA: TGTGCCAGCAGCGCAACGGGGGGCTCCTACGAGCAGTACTTC
clone size: NA; J gene: TRBJ2-1; V gene: TRBV30; CDR3 length: 14; D gene: TRBD2; CDR3 protein: CAWSVLADFGEQFF; CDR3 DNA: TGTGCCTGGAGTGTTCTAGCGGATTTTGGTGAGCAGTTCTTC
clone size: few; J gene: TRBJ2-5; V gene: TRBV29-1; CDR3 length: 12; D gene: NA; CDR3 protein: CSVPTDQETQYF; CDR3 DNA: TGCAGCGTCCCTACCGACCAAGAGACCCAGTACTTC
clone size: NA; J gene: TRBJ2-3; V gene: TRBV6-1; CDR3 length: 16; D gene: TRBD2; CDR3 protein: CASHHVSGGSTDTQYF; CDR3 DNA: TGTGCCAGCCACCATGTATCGGGAGGCAGCACAGATACGCAGTATTTT
clone size: few; J gene: TRBJ2-1; V gene: TRBV7-9; CDR3 length: 16; D gene: TRBD2; CDR3 protein: CASSRTSGRVYSEQFF; CDR3 DNA: TGTGCCAGCAGCCGGACTAGCGGGAGGGTATACAGTGAGCAGTTCTTC
clone size: NA; J gene: TRBJ2-1; V gene: TRBV20-1; CDR3 length: 14; D gene: TRBD2; CDR3 protein: CSAQTSGRGNEQFF; CDR3 DNA: TGCAGTGCTCAGACTAGCGGGAGAGGAAATGAGCAGTTCTTC
clone size: many; J gene: TRBJ2-1; V gene: TRBV9; CDR3 length: 15; D gene: NA; CDR3 protein: CASSVPGGSYNEQFF; CDR3 DNA: TGTGCCAGCAGCGTACCAGGCGGATCCTACAATGAGCAGTTCTTC
clone size: few; J gene: TRBJ2-1; V gene: TRBV12-3/TRBV12-4; CDR3 length: 15; D gene: TRBD2; CDR3 protein: CASSSRSGRFGEQFF; CDR3 DNA: TGTGCCAGCAGTTCCAGGAGCGGGAGGTTCGGTGAGCAGTTCTTC
clone size: NA; J gene: TRBJ2-7; V gene: TRBV28; CDR3 length: 15; D gene: TRBD1; CDR3 protein: CASSLPDRGAYEQYF; CDR3 DNA: TGTGCCAGCAGTCTGCCGGACAGGGGTGCTTACGAGCAGTACTTC
clone size: NA; J gene: TRBJ1-1; V gene: TRBV7-2; CDR3 length: 14; D gene: TRBD1; CDR3 protein: CASSEKGDRVFAFF; CDR3 DNA: TGTGCCAGCAGCGAAAAGGGGGACAGGGTGTTTGCTTTCTTT
clone size: few; J gene: TRBJ2-3; V gene: TRBV20-1; CDR3 length: 16; D gene: NA; CDR3 protein: CSARGPQKGFTDTQYF; CDR3 DNA: TGCAGTGCTAGAGGACCCCAGAAGGGTTTCACAGATACGCAGTATTTT